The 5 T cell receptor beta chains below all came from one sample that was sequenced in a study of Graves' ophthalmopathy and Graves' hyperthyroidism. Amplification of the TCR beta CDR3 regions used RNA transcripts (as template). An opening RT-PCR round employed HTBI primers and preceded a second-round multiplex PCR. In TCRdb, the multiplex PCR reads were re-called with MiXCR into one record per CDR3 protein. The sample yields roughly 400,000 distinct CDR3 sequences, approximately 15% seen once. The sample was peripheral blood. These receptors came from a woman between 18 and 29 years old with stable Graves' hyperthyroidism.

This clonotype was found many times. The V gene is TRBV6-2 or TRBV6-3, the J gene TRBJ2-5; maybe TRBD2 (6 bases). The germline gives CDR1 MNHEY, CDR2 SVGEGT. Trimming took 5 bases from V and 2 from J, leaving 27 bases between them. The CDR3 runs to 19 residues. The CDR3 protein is CASSPFGGLRLTRQETQYF. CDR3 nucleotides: TGTGCCAGCAGTCCTTTTGGGGGGTTAAGGTTAACAAGACAAGAGACCCAGTACTTC.

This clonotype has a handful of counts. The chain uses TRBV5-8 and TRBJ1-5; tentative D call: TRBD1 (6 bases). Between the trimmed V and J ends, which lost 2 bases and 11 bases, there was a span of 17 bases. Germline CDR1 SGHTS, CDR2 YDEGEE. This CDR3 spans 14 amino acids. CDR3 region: CASSFQTQGLSQHF. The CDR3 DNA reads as TGTGCCAGCAGCTTTCAGACTCAGGGGTTGTCCCAGCATTTT.

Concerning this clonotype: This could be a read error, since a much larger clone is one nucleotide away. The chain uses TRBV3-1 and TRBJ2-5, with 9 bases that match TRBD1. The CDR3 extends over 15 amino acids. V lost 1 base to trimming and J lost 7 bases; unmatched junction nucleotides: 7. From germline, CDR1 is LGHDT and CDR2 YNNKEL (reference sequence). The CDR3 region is CASSQATGGAATQYF. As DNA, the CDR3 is TGTGCCAGCAGCCAAGCTACAGGGGGCGCAGCGACCCAGTACTTC.

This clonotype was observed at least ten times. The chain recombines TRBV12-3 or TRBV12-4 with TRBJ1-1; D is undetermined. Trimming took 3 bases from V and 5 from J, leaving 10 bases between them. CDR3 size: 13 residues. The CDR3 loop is CASSLGWRTEAFF. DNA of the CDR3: TGTGCCAGCAGTTTGGGTTGGAGAACTGAAGCTTTCTTT.

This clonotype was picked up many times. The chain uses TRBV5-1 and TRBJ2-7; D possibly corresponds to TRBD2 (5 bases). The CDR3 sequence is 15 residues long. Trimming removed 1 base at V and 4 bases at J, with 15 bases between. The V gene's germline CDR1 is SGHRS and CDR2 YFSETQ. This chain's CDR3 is CASSLKVEGGYEQYF. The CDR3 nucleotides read TGCGCCAGCAGCTTGAAGGTCGAGGGTGGGTACGAGCAGTACTTC. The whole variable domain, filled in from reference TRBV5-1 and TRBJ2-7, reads KAGVTQTPRYLIKTRGQQVTLSCSPISGHRSVSWYQQTPGQGLQFLFEYFSETQRNKGNFPGRFSGRQFSNSRSEMNVSTLELGDSALYLCASSLKVEGGYEQYFGPGTRLTVT.